This TCR beta chain is drawn from a study of cytomegalovirus exposure and HLA in healthy donors. Across the whole study: An early data release held some 85 million unique TCRs from HLA-typed donors. Study outcomes and limitations: Earlier findings revealed that most TCR beta V segments proved productive either about 87% or about 30% of the time. It was shown in a later analysis that HLA-associated TCR beta chains were more clonally expanded than other, equally common chains.

As concerns this clone: What it binds is unknown.

Primers for the PCR totalled 60 Vbeta and 13 Jbeta. Original processing methods: Among the unique TCR beta chains that a later analysis counted, about 79 million in all, 9.5 million to 12 million were shared. Here immunoSEQ multiplex PCR was the method, and the copy in TCRdb shows in-frame clones only, minus some. V, J and clone size were drawn from that table, and D and trimming were deduced from the DNA. The table has more than 150,000 clones, 78% seen once. This clonotype was sampled from a middle-aged woman in good health and CMV-seropositive. Sequenced material: PBMCs.

The CDR3 nucleotides read TGTGCCTGGTTGATGACAGGAGGATATGGCTACACCTTC. It encodes CAWLMTGGYGYTF. The chain combines TRBV30 with TRBJ1-2; D perhaps matches TRBD1 (6 bases). This CDR3 has 13 residues. The germline V gene has CDR1 GTSNPN and CDR2 SVGIG (reference sequence). Between the trimmed V and J ends, which lost 5 bases and 5 bases, there was a span of 15 bases.